Listed here is a single TCR beta chain. This clonotype was seen just once. What this receptor recognizes is not known. No qualities accompany the bases; no much larger clone lies one base away. A single read makes a weak case. The library was produced with PCR. Sequencing took place on an Illumina HiSeq 2500. TCR library preparation used molecular barcoding, with unique molecular identifiers applied to normalize quantification of the TCRbeta repertoire. Through fastp at Q25 and MiXCR, TCRdb rebuilt clones from the public reads, retaining in-frame beta chains. Rows merge per CDR3 protein into single entries with the most common DNA and genes. This sample holds around 370,000 distinct CDR3 sequences; about 9.4% were observed only once. Under 3% of the sample rests with the top ten. V and J are trimmed by 5 bases and 3 bases, and the gene matches miss 7 bases of the junction. Based on the germline V gene (reference sequence), the CDR1 and CDR2 sequences are MNHEY and SMNVEV. The CDR3 goes from the cysteine to the phenylalanine over 15 residues. Kept here is only the CDR3 DNA, which spans 45 bases and is read in frame from base 1.

This entry comes from a study of T-cell reconstitution after alpha-beta-depleted transplantation in children (dated by TCRdb to the mid-2010s). A note on the overall study: Using TCR repertoire profiling, the study followed T-cell immune reconstitution in a quantitative way in children after TCRalphabeta/CD19-depleted allogeneic hematopoietic cell transplantation.

Sequenced here: PBMCs from the stem cell graft donor, sampled from the stem cell graft. The V gene is TRBV27 and the J gene is TRBJ2-1; the junction holds 7 bases that match TRBD2. This receptor was identified in a human donor who donated a stem cell graft to a child with acute lymphoblastic leukemia. The nucleotides read TGTGCCAGCAGTCCCCGGGGGAGGGTCTACAATGAGCAGTTCTTC. It translates to CASSPRGRVYNEQFF.